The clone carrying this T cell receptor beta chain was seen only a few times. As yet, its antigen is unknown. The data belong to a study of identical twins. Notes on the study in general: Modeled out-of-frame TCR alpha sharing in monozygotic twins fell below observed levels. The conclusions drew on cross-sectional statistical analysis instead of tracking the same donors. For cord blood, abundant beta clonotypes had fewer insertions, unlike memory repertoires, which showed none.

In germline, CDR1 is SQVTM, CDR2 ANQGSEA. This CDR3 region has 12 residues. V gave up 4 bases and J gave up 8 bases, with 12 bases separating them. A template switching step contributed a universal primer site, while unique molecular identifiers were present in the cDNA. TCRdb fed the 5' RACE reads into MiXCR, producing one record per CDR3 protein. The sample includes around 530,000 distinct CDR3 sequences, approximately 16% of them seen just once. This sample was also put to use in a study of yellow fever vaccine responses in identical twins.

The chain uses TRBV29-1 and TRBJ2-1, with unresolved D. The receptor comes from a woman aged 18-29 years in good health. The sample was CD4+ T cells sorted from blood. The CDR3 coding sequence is TGCAGCGTTGTACCGATTATCGATGAGCAGTTCTTC. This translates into CSVVPIIDEQFF.